This T cell receptor beta chain is drawn from a study of T cell repertoires in cytomegalovirus infection. Study-level information: Well-studied HLA-B-restricted CMV epitopes were used in the study alongside recently identified HLA-C-restricted ones. Both a matching HLA type and CMV infection were indicated by public TCR beta signatures. Findings and caveats of the study: There were HLA-C-restricted CMV-specific TCR beta clonotypes dominating the ex vivo response.

V lost 4 bases to trimming and J lost 5 bases, with 12 bases between them. The CDR3 runs to 13 residues. Germline CDR1 is MNHEY and CDR2 is SMNVEV (reference sequence). As for this clonotype: Its matching antigen is unknown.

TCRdb reprocessed the reads via MiXCR and lists one record per CDR3 protein. The table shows roughly 220,000 distinct CDR3 sequences, with around 35% occurring only once. The TCR was taken from a human donor in good health (CMV status not recorded). Some clones in this sample may be carry-over from other donors' samples. The chain is built from TRBV27 and TRBJ2-7; perhaps TRBD1 as D (6 bases). This specimen was CD8+ T cells from cultured PBMCs, taken from culture after CMV antigen stimulation. The CDR3 bases are TGTGCCAGCAGTTATAGCAGGGGAAACGAGCAGTACTTC. Amino acids: CASSYSRGNEQYF.